This is a list of T cell receptor beta chains from one sample in a study of T cells in localized non-small cell lung cancer. Generated by immunoSEQ multiplex PCR, the TCRdb table keeps only in-frame clones and is missing some. The data show approximately 29,000 clones, around 80% seen once. The sample here was peripheral blood, taken before any cancer treatment. The receptors here all came from a male donor at least 60 years old with stage II squamous cell lung carcinoma. The CDR3 runs from the conserved cysteine through the conserved F or W. Each record gives: D gene, clone size, J gene, V gene, CDR3 length, CDR3 protein, CDR3 DNA. A D gene is named only where the DNA matches it firmly. Size values are once, few and many counts, or a class for expanded clones, and some rows have none.

TRBD1 | . | TRBJ1-4 | TRBV10-3 | 16 | CAISESPDRSNEKLFF | TGTGCCATCAGTGAGTCCCCGGACAGGAGTAATGAAAAACTGTTTTTT
. | once | TRBJ2-7 | TRBV11-2 | 15 | CASSLGGVRQLEQYF | TGTGCCAGCAGCTTAGGAGGAGTAAGGCAGCTCGAGCAGTACTTC
. | few | TRBJ1-5 | TRBV27 | 21 | CASSLSPPAVPRGREHQPQHF | TGTGCCAGCAGTTTATCTCCCCCCGCTGTCCCCCGGGGCAGGGAACACCAGCCCCAGCATTTT
. | . | TRBJ2-3 | TRBV7-3 | 13 | CASSLSDPDTQYF | TGTGCCAGCAGCTTATCAGACCCAGATACGCAGTATTTT
. | . | TRBJ1-1 | TRBV5-1 | 14 | CASSLSTPTAEAFF | TGCGCCAGCAGCTTGTCAACACCCACCGCTGAAGCTTTCTTT
TRBD2 | . | TRBJ2-1 | TRBV5-1 | 15 | CASSLTGTSNNEQFF | TGCGCCAGCAGCTTAACCGGGACTAGCAACAATGAGCAGTTCTTC
. | . | TRBJ1-2 | TRBV2 | 13 | CASTRDTNYGYTF | TGTGCCAGCACCCGGGACACCAACTATGGCTACACCTTC
. | . | TRBJ2-7 | TRBV29-1 | 12 | CSVEDRVNEQYF | TGCAGCGTTGAAGATCGAGTAAACGAGCAGTACTTC
. | . | TRBJ1-5 | TRBV6-1 | 15 | CASSAGTASNQPQHF | TGTGCCAGCAGTGCCGGGACGGCCAGCAATCAGCCCCAGCATTTT
TRBD1 | . | TRBJ2-1 | TRBV5-1 | 16 | CASSLAGGTGINEQFF | TGCGCCAGCAGCTTGGCCGGAGGGACAGGAATCAATGAGCAGTTCTTC
. | . | TRBJ2-1 | TRBV2 | 15 | CASSGAVSANNEQFF | TGTGCCAGCAGCGGGGCAGTTAGCGCGAACAATGAGCAGTTCTTC
TRBD2 | few | TRBJ2-5 | TRBV13 | 15 | CASSRRAGGRETQYF | TGTGCCAGCAGCCGTCGAGCGGGGGGGAGAGAGACCCAGTACTTC
TRBD2 | . | TRBJ2-2 | TRBV29-1 | 15 | CSVEVGTGGAGELFF | TGCAGCGTTGAAGTCGGGACGGGAGGGGCCGGGGAGCTGTTTTTT
TRBD2 | . | TRBJ2-7 | TRBV5-6 | 15 | CASSPLAGGSYEQYF | TGTGCCAGCAGCCCGCTAGCGGGAGGTAGCTACGAGCAGTACTTC
TRBD2 | few | TRBJ2-3 | TRBV7-9 | 16 | CASSSSGREYTDTQYF | TGTGCCAGCAGCTCTAGCGGGAGGGAGTACACAGATACGCAGTATTTT
. | . | TRBJ1-1 | TRBV13 | 16 | CASSLGLGSRNTEAFF | TGTGCCAGCAGCTTAGGCCTAGGGAGTAGGAACACTGAAGCTTTCTTT
. | . | TRBJ1-1 | TRBV5-1 | 13 | CASRVQVNTEAFF | TGCGCCAGCAGAGTCCAAGTGAACACTGAAGCTTTCTTT
TRBD1 | few | TRBJ1-1 | TRBV27 | 15 | CASSPITGGSSEAFF | TGTGCCAGCAGTCCTATTACAGGGGGAAGCTCTGAAGCTTTCTTT